Listed below are T cell receptor beta chains from one sample, sequenced in a study of cytomegalovirus exposure and HLA in healthy donors. The protocol was immunoSEQ multiplex PCR, while the TCRdb copy is restricted to in-frame clones and leaves out a portion. The profile shows roughly 120,000 clones, 80% of them singletons. The sequenced sample was PBMCs. The receptors shown here come from a male donor in good health and CMV-seronegative. Both conserved end residues are part of each CDR3. The D gene is left open where the match is weak. Size tells how often a clone was seen (once, few, many) or the class of an expanded clone, and some rows leave it out.

V gene	J gene	clone size	D gene	CDR3 DNA	CDR3 protein
TRBV5-6	TRBJ2-5	NA	TRBD1	TGTGCCAGCACCCCCGACAGGGGGCGGGAGACCCAGTACTTC	CASTPDRGRETQYF
TRBV5-1	TRBJ1-3	NA	NA	TGCGCCAGCAGCTTGGCCGGTGACACAAGACACTCTGGAAACACCATATATTTT	CASSLAGDTRHSGNTIYF
TRBV1	TRBJ2-3	NA	NA	TGCACCAGCAGCCAAGAGAAGCTAGCGGGAGCAGATACGCAGTATTTT	CTSSQEKLAGADTQYF
TRBV6-1	TRBJ1-2	few	TRBD1	TGTGCCAGCAGTGAATGGACAGGAGACGGCTACACCTTC	CASSEWTGDGYTF
TRBV5-4	TRBJ2-7	NA	TRBD2	TGTGCCAGCAGCAAAATCGGGACTAGGGGCTACGAGCAGTACTTC	CASSKIGTRGYEQYF
TRBV14	TRBJ1-4	NA	NA	TGTGCCAGCAGCCGTCGGGAGGGATCGGGTGAAAAACTGTTTTTT	CASSRREGSGEKLFF
TRBV9	TRBJ1-1	once	TRBD1	TGTGCCAGCAGCGCGGGACAGTTGAACACTGAAGCTTTCTTT	CASSAGQLNTEAFF
TRBV7-9	TRBJ2-1	NA	TRBD2	TGTGCCAGCAGCTTACCCTCGGGAGGCGGGAGGGCCTACAATGAGCAGTTCTTC	CASSLPSGGGRAYNEQFF
TRBV5-5	TRBJ2-1	once	TRBD2	TGTGCCAGCAAAATAGCGGGAGGCAGTCTAAATGAGCAGTTCTTC	CASKIAGGSLNEQFF
TRBV6-1	TRBJ1-3	NA	TRBD1	TGTGCCAGCAGTGAAGCGGCAGGGGGATTTAACTCTGGAAACACCATATATTTT	CASSEAAGGFNSGNTIYF
TRBV30	TRBJ1-4	NA	NA	TGTGCCTGGAGTGTCCAGGGTCGAGAAAAACTGTTTTTT	CAWSVQGREKLFF
TRBV7-9	TRBJ2-1	NA	TRBD2	TGTGCCAGCCCCTCTAGCGGGAGGGACAATGAGCAGTTCTTC	CASPSSGRDNEQFF
TRBV10-3	TRBJ2-7	NA	TRBD1	TGTGCCATCAGTGAGGGACAGGGGGCTTACGAGCAGTACTTC	CAISEGQGAYEQYF
TRBV11-2	TRBJ2-5	NA	NA	TGTGCCAGCAGCCCCAGGGGCCCCAAAGAGACCCAGTACTTC	CASSPRGPKETQYF
TRBV7-6	TRBJ1-5	once	NA	TGTGCCAGCAGTTCCCGGGAGTCGGGGCAGCCCCAGCATTTT	CASSSRESGQPQHF
TRBV5-4	TRBJ2-2	NA	TRBD1	TGTGCCAGCAGCGCTATCGACAGGGGACACACCGGGGAGCTGTTTTTT	CASSAIDRGHTGELFF
TRBV14	TRBJ1-6	once	NA	TGTGCCAGCAGCCAAGGAGTGGGCCAAAATTCACCCCTCCACTTT	CASSQGVGQNSPLHF
TRBV6-5	TRBJ2-1	NA	TRBD1	TGTGCCAGCAGTGCCACAGGGGGCACCTACAATGAGCAGTTCTTC	CASSATGGTYNEQFF
TRBV4-1	TRBJ2-3	NA	TRBD2	TGCGCCAGCAGCCTCCGGACTAGCGAGAGGACAGATACGCAGTATTTT	CASSLRTSERTDTQYF
TRBV4-3	TRBJ2-5	NA	NA	TGCGCCAGCAGCCAAGATGCAGGGGTCCTCCAGACCCAGTACTTC	CASSQDAGVLQTQYF
TRBV9	TRBJ2-1	NA	TRBD2	TGTGCCAGCAGCGTTCCAGCGGGAGTAAGGAGGAATGAGCAGTTCTTC	CASSVPAGVRRNEQFF
TRBV28	TRBJ2-7	NA	NA	TGTGCCAGCAGTGGTGGACTGTTATACGAGCAGTACTTC	CASSGGLLYEQYF
TRBV10-3	TRBJ2-7	NA	TRBD1	TGTGCCATCAGTGAGTCGAATTCTCTCCCGCCGGACAGGGGCCCCTACGAGCAGTACTTC	CAISESNSLPPDRGPYEQYF
TRBV27	TRBJ2-1	NA	NA	TGTGCCAGCAGTTCCCAGGGGGGAAGATACAATGAGCAGTTCTTC	CASSSQGGRYNEQFF
TRBV25-1	TRBJ2-7	once	TRBD1	TGTGCCAGCAGTGTCCAGGGGGCAATCTACGAGCAGTACTTC	CASSVQGAIYEQYF
TRBV6-4	TRBJ2-1	NA	TRBD1	TGTGCCAGCAGTGATGGGGCAGGGGGCTACAATGAGCAGTTCTTC	CASSDGAGGYNEQFF
TRBV9	TRBJ2-2	few	TRBD2	TGTGCCAGCAGCGTAGCGGGACTAGCATCGGGGGAGCTGTTTTTT	CASSVAGLASGELFF
TRBV30	TRBJ1-1	NA	NA	TGTGCCTGGAGTGTACATAAGAACACTGAAGCTTTCTTT	CAWSVHKNTEAFF
TRBV2	TRBJ1-2	few	TRBD1	TGTGCCAGCAGTGCCCGACTGACAGGGGATGGCTACACCTTC	CASSARLTGDGYTF
TRBV2	TRBJ2-1	NA	TRBD2	TGTGCCAGCAGTCTCCGAGCGGGGACCTACAATGAGCAGTTCTTC	CASSLRAGTYNEQFF
TRBV4-3	TRBJ1-2	NA	TRBD1	TGCGCCAGCAGACCTGACAGGGGCGGCTACACCTTC	CASRPDRGGYTF
TRBV6-6	TRBJ1-2	once	NA	TGTGCCAGCAGTTCACAGCCGGGGGGGATTGGCTACACCTTC	CASSSQPGGIGYTF
TRBV12-5	TRBJ2-1	NA	NA	TGTGCTAGTGGTTTCCTCGGTAGCGGATACAATGAGCAGTTCTTC	CASGFLGSGYNEQFF
TRBV27	TRBJ2-3	NA	TRBD2	TGTGCCAGCAGTGGTCCGGGACTAGCGGGAGTAAGGACAGATACGCAGTATTTT	CASSGPGLAGVRTDTQYF
TRBV10-2	TRBJ1-1	NA	NA	TGCGCCAGCAGTCAGGGTCACACTGAAGCTTTCTTT	CASSQGHTEAFF